The sequence of this T cell receptor (beta chain) was determined in a study of blood T cell repertoires in COVID-19. On the study more broadly: Sites across the United States, Italy and Spain contributed samples from acute and convalescent COVID-19. Nucleic acid was either cDNA or gDNA, and it came from T cells, B-cell-depleted T cells, or PBMCs.

As handled by the study authors: Amplification from reference gene primers served as the basis for estimated nucleated cell counts. TCRdb's table, derived via immunoSEQ multiplex PCR, lists solely in-frame clones and lacks some. V, J and clone size were drawn from that table, and D and trimming were deduced from the DNA. The sample records nearly 95,000 clones, 80% to 90% being singletons. With 3 bases removed from V and 4 bases from J, the gap between germline ends came to 6 bases. Germline V gene lookup returns CDR1 SNHLY and CDR2 FYNNEI. CDR3 length: 12 amino acids. This TCR came from a woman of 80 years or more with acute or convalescent COVID-19. What was sequenced was peripheral blood. The rearrangement links TRBV2 to TRBJ1-2, with D unresolved. The CDR3 here is CASSDDTYGYTF. For the CDR3, the DNA is TGTGCCAGCAGTGATGACACCTATGGCTACACCTTC.